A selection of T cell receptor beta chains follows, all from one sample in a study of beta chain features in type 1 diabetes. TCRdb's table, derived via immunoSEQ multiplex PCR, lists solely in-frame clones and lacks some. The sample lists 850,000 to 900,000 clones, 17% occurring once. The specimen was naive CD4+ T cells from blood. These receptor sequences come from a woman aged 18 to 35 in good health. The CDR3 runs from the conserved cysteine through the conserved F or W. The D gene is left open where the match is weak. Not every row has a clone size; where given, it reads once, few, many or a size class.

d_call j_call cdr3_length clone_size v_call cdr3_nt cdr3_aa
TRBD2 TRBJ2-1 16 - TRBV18 TGTGCCAGCTCACCACCGGGTCTAGCGGCGTCCAATGAGCAGTTCTTC CASSPPGLAASNEQFF
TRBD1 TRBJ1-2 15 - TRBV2 TGTGCCAGCAGTGCCACAGGGGGGACTAACTATGGCTACACCTTC CASSATGGTNYGYTF
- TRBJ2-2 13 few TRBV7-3 TGTGCCAGCAGCCTACCCGACACCGGGGAGCTGTTTTTT CASSLPDTGELFF
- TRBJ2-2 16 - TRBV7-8 TGTGCCAGCAGCCTAGGGAGTACGGGAAGGGCCGGGGAGCTGTTTTTT CASSLGSTGRAGELFF
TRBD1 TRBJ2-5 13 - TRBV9 TGTGCCAGCAGCGTCGGGACAGAAGAGACCCAGTACTTC CASSVGTEETQYF
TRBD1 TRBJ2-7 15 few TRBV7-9 TGTGCCAGCAGCTTAACTCGGGACAGGTCCCACGAGCAGTACTTC CASSLTRDRSHEQYF
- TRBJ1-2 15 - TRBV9 TGTGCCAGCCGAAGTTCCCCGTCGGGATTTAGTGGCTACACCTTC CASRSSPSGFSGYTF
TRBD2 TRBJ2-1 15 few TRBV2 TGTGCCAGCAACCCGACTAGCGGGGGGGCCGCGGAGCAGTTCTTC CASNPTSGGAAEQFF
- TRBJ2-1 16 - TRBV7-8 TGTGCCAGCAGCGTACGGGGTGGGCAGAGGATCGGGGAGCAGTTCTTC CASSVRGGQRIGEQFF
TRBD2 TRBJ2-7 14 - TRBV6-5 TGTGCCAGCAGTTCGAGGACTAGCCTCTACGAGCAGTACTTC CASSSRTSLYEQYF
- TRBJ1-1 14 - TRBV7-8 TGTGCCAGCAGCCCCGGCGGCATGAACACTGAAGCTTTCTTT CASSPGGMNTEAFF
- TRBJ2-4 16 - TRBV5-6 TGTGCCAGCAGCGGAAGGACGGTTATAGCCAAAAACATTCAGTACTTC CASSGRTVIAKNIQYF
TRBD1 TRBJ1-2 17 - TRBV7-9 TGTGCCAGCAGCTCCCCTCGGGGACAGGGATCTAACTATGGCTACACCTTC CASSSPRGQGSNYGYTF
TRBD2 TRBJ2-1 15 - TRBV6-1 TGTGCCAGCAGTGAACGGGCTAGCGGGACCAATGAGCAGTTCTTC CASSERASGTNEQFF
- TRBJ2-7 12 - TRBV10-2 TGCGCCAGCAGTGAGTGGGATAATGTGCAGTACTTC CASSEWDNVQYF